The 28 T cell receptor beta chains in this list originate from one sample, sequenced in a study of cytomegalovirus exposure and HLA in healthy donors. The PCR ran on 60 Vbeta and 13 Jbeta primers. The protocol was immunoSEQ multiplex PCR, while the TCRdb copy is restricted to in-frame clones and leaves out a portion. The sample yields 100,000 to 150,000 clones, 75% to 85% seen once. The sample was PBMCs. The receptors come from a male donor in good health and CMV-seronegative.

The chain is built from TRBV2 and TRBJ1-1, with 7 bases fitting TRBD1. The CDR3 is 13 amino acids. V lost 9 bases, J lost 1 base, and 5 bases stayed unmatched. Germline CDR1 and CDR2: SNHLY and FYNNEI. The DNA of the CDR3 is TGTGCCAGGACCCCAGGGGGGAACACTGAAGCTTTCTTT. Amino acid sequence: CARTPGGNTEAFF.

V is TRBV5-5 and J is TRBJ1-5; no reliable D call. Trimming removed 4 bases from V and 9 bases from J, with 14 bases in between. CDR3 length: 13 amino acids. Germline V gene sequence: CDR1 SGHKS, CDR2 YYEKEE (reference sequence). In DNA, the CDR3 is TGTGCCAGCAGCCTCCTCGGGGAGCGGCCCCAGCATTTT. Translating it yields CASSLLGERPQHF.

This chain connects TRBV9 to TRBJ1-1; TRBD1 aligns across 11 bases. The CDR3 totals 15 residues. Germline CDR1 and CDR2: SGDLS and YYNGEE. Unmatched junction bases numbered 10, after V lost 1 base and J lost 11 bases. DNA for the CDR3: TGTGCCAGCAGCGTAACGGGGACAGGGGGAAAGCATGCTTTCTTT. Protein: CASSVTGTGGKHAFF.

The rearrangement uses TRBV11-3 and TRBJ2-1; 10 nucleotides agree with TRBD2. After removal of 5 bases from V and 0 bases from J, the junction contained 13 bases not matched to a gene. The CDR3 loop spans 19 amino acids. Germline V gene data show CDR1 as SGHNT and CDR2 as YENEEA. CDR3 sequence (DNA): TGTGCCAGCAGCAGAGGCCGGACTAGCGGTCGTAGCTCCTACAATGAGCAGTTCTTC. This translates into CASSRGRTSGRSSYNEQFF.

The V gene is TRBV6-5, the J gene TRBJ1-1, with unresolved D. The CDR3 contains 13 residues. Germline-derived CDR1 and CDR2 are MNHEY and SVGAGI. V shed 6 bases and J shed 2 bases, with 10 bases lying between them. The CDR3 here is CASRPGHNTEAFF. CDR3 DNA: TGTGCCAGCAGGCCGGGTCACAACACTGAAGCTTTCTTT.

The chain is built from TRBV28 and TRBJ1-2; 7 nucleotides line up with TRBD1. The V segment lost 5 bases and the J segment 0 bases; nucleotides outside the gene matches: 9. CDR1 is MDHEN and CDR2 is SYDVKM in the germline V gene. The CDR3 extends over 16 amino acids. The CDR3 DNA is TGTGCCAGCAGTCCAAGACAGGGTCGTGCTAACTATGGCTACACCTTC. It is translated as CASSPRQGRANYGYTF.

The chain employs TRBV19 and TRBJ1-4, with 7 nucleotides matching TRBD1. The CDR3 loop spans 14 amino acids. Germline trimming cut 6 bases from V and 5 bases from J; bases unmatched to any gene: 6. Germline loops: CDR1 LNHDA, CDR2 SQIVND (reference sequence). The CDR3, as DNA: TGTGCCAGTAGCGGACGACAGGGAAATGAAAAACTGTTTTTT. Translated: CASSGRQGNEKLFF.

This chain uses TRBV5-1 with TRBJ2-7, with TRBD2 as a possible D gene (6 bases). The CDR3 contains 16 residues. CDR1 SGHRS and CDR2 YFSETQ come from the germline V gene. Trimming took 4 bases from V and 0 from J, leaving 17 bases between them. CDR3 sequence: CASSLQPGLSSYEQYF. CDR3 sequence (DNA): TGCGCCAGCAGCCTACAACCGGGACTGAGCTCCTACGAGCAGTACTTC.

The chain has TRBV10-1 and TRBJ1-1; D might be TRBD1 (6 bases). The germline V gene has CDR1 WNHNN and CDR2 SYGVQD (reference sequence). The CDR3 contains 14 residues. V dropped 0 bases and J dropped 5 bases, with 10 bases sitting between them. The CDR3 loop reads CASSESGAGTEAFF. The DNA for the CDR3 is TGCGCCAGCAGTGAGTCGGGGGCCGGGACTGAAGCTTTCTTT.

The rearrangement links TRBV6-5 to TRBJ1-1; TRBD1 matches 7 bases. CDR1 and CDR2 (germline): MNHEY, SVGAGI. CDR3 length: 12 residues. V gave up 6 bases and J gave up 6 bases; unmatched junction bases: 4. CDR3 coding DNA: TGTGCCAGCAGGAGGACAGGTTCTGAAGCTTTCTTT. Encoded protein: CASRRTGSEAFF.

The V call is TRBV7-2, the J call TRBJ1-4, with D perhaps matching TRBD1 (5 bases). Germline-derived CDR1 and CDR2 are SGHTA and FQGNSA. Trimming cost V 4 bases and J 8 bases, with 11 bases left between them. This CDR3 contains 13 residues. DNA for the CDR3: TGTGCCAGCAGCTCGGGACTTAGGGAAAAACTGTTTTTT. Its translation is CASSSGLREKLFF.

For the CDR3, the DNA is TGTGCCAGCTCACCACCGGGAGCCGTAGCGGACGAGCAGTACTTC. Amino acids: CASSPPGAVADEQYF. The J gene is TRBJ2-7, the V gene TRBV18; D perhaps matches TRBD2 (6 bases). V was trimmed by 0 bases and J by 5 bases, leaving 14 bases between them. Germline V lookup: CDR1 KGHSH, CDR2 LQKENI. The length of the CDR3 is 15 residues.

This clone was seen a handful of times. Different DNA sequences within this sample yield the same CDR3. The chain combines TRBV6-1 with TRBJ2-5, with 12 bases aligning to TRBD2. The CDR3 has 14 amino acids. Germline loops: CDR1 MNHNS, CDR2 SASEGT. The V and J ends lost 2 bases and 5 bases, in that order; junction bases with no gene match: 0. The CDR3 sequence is CASSELAGGETQYF. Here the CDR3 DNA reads TGTGCCAGCAGTGAACTAGCGGGAGGGGAGACCCAGTACTTC.

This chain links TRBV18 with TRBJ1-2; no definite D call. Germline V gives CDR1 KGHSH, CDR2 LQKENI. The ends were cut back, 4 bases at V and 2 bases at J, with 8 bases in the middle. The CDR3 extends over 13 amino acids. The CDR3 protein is CASSHPGNYGYTF. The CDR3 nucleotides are TGTGCCAGCTCACATCCGGGGAACTATGGCTACACCTTC.

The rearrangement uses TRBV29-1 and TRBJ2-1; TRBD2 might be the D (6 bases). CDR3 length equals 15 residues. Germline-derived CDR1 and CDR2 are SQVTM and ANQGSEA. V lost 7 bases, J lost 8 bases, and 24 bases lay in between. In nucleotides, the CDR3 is TGCAGCGCCACTCCATTGGACTGGGGGAGGTATGAGCAGTTCTTC. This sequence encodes CSATPLDWGRYEQFF.

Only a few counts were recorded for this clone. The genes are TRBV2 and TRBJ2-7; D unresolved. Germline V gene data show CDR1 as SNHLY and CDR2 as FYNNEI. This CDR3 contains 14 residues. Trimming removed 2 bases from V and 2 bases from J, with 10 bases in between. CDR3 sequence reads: CASSEWYSPYEQYF. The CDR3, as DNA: TGTGCCAGCAGTGAATGGTACAGCCCCTACGAGCAGTACTTC.

The CDR3 loop is CASSQPGLPGDTQYF. CDR3 DNA sequence: TGCGCCAGCAGCCAGCCGGGACTTCCGGGAGATACGCAGTATTTT. The rearrangement joins TRBV4-1 to TRBJ2-3, with a tentative D call TRBD2 (6 bases). The CDR3 has 15 residues. The germline V and J ends were trimmed by 3 bases and 5 bases, with 15 bases remaining between them. Germline V gives CDR1 MGHRA, CDR2 YSYEKL.

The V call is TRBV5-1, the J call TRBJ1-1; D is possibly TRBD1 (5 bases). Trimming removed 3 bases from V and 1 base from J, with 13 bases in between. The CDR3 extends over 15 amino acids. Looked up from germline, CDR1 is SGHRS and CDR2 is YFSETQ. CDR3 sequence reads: CASSYPGTANTEAFF. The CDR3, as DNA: TGCGCCAGCAGCTATCCCGGGACTGCGAACACTGAAGCTTTCTTT.

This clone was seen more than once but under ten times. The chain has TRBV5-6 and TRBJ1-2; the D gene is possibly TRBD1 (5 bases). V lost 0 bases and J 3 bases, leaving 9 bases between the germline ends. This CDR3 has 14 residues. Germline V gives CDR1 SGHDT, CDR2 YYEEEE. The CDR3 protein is CASSLVRVDYGYTF. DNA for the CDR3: TGTGCCAGCAGCTTGGTCAGGGTGGACTATGGCTACACCTTC.

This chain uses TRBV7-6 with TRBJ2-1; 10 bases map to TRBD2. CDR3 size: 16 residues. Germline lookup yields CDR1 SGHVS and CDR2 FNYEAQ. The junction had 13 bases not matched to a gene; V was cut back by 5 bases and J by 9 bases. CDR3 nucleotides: TGTGCCAGCAGCCCAGGACTAGCGGAGGCCCGGGGTGAGCAGTTCTTC. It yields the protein CASSPGLAEARGEQFF. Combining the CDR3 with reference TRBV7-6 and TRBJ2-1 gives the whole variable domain GAGVSQSPRYKVTKRGQDVALRCDPISGHVSLYWYRQALGQGPEFLTYFNYEAQQDKSGLPNDRFSAERPEGSISTLTIQRTEQRDSAMYRCASSPGLAEARGEQFFGPGTRLTVL.

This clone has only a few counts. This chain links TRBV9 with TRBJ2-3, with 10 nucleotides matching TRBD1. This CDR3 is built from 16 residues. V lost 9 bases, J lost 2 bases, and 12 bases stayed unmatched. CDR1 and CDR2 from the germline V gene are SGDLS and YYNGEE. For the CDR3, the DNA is TGTGCCACCTCCGAGGGGGACAGGGGATTCACAGATACGCAGTATTTT. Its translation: CATSEGDRGFTDTQYF.

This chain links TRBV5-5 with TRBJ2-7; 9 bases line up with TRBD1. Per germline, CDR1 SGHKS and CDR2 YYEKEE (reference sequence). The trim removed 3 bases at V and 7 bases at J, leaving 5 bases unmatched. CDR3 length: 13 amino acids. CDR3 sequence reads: CASSSTGTGEQYF. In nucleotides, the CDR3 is TGTGCCAGCAGCTCAACCGGGACAGGGGAGCAGTACTTC.

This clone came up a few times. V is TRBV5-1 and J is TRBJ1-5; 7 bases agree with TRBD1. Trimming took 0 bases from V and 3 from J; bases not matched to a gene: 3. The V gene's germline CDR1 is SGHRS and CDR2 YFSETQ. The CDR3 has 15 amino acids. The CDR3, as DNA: TGCGCCAGCAGCTTGGATAGGGGGCCCAATCAGCCCCAGCATTTT. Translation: CASSLDRGPNQPQHF.

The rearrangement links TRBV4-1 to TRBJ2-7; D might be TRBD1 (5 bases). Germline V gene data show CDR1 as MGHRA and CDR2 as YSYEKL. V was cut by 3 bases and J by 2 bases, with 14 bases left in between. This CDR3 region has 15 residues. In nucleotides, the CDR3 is TGCGCCAGCAGCCAGTTGGTCAGGGTGGCCTACGAGCAGTACTTC. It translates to CASSQLVRVAYEQYF.

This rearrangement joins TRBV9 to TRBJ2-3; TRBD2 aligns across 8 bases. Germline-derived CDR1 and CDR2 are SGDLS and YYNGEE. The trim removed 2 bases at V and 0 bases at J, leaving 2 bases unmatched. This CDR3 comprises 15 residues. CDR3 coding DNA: TGTGCCAGCAGCGTTAGCGGGGTTAGCACAGATACGCAGTATTTT. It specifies CASSVSGVSTDTQYF.

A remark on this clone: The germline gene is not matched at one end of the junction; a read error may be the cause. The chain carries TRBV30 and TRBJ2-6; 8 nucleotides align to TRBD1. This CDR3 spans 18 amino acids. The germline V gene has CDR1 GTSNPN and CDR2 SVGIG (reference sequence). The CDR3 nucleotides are TGTGCCTGGAGTAAATACCAGGGGGCGCTTTCTGGGGCCAACGGCCTGACTTTC. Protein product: CAWSKYQGALSGANGLTF. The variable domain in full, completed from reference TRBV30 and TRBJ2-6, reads SQTIHQWPATLVQPVGSPLSLECTVEGTSNPNLYWYRQAAGRGLQLLFYSVGIGQISSEVPQNLSASRPQDRQFILSSKKLLLSDSGFYLCAWSKYQGALSGANGLTFGAGSRLTVL.

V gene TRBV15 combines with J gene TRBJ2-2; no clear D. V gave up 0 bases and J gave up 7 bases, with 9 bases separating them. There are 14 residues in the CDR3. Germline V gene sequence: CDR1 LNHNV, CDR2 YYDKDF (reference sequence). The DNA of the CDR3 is TGTGCCACCAGCAGAGATAGTCGTAGCGGGGAGCTGTTTTTT. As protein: CATSRDSRSGELFF.

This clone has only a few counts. CDR3 region: CAWSQVGGTEAFF. The CDR3 nucleotides are TGTGCCTGGAGTCAGGTGGGTGGCACTGAAGCTTTCTTT. The V and J genes are TRBV30 and TRBJ1-1; D ambiguous. The CDR3 has 13 residues. V was trimmed by 2 bases and J by 4 bases, leaving 11 bases between them. Per germline, CDR1 GTSNPN and CDR2 SVGIG (reference sequence).